These 2 T cell receptor beta chains came from one sample sequenced in a study of T-cell reconstitution after alpha-beta-depleted transplantation in children. Library preparation (for TCRbeta) was performed with unique molecular identifiers. TCRdb itself ran the PCR reads through MiXCR, one entry per CDR3 protein. The sample includes approximately 190,000 distinct CDR3 sequences, 7.5% to 9.5% of them seen just once. Specimen: PBMCs, mostly from graft donor cells, collected 360 days after TCRalphabeta/CD19-depleted stem cell transplant. These receptors originate from a male patient aged 2-15 years who had a stem cell transplant for acute myeloid leukemia, so the T cells may come from the graft donor.

Details on this clonotype: One junction end does not reproduce the germline sequence, and a read error may be involved. The rearrangement uses TRBV6-5 and TRBJ2-2, with a possible D match to TRBD2 (6 bases). CDR1 and CDR2 from the germline V gene are MNHEY and SVGAGI. The CDR3 extends over 16 amino acids. The CDR3 region is CASSYTQVTNTGEVFF. The CDR3 DNA follows: TGTGCCAGCAGTTACACACAGGTCACGAACACCGGGGAGGTGTTTTTT.

The CDR3 coding sequence is TGTGCCAGCAGCCCCCACAAGGGATCAGGCACCGGGGAGCTGTTTTTT. This gives the protein CASSPHKGSGTGELFF. The rearrangement links TRBV7-9 to TRBJ2-2; D call uncertain. CDR1 and CDR2 from the germline V gene are SEHNR and FQNEAQ (reference sequence). Trimming removed 5 bases at V and 4 bases at J, with 17 bases between. There are 16 residues in the CDR3. The full variable domain, rest sourced from reference TRBV7-9 and TRBJ2-2, is DTGVSQNPRHKITKRGQNVTFRCDPISEHNRLYWYRQTLGQGPEFLTYFQNEAQLEKSRLLSDRFSAERPKGSFSTLEIQRTEQGDSAMYLCASSPHKGSGTGELFFGEGSRLTVL.